This entry features one T cell receptor (beta chain) sequence. V gave up 6 bases and J gave up 7 bases; unmatched junction bases: 10. The CDR3 has 14 amino acids. CDR1 and CDR2 from the germline V gene are MRHNA and SNTAGT. The sample belongs to a study of control samples from healthy donors and cancer patients. Produced via immunoSEQ multiplex PCR; TCRdb's table is partial and in-frame only. In the table there are under 80,000 clones, 90% to 95% of which are singletons. Material for sequencing was PBMCs. This chain links TRBV6-4 with TRBJ2-7, with 9 bases matching TRBD1. This sequence originates from a woman between 35 and 50 years old with lung cancer. CDR3 loop: CASSSDRGSGEQYF. Written as DNA, the CDR3 is TGTGCCAGCAGCTCGGACAGGGGTTCTGGAGAGCAGTACTTC.